This entry is about one T cell receptor beta chain. Germline V gene lookup returns CDR1 MNHNS and CDR2 SASEGT. V gave up 7 bases and J gave up 0 bases, with 9 bases separating them. The CDR3 spans 14 residues. This sample was taken from a study of cytomegalovirus exposure and HLA in healthy donors. Primers included in the PCR were 60 Vbeta and 13 Jbeta primers. Repertoires were generated with immunoSEQ multiplex PCR, while TCRdb's copy carries only in-frame clones and drops some. The repertoire has 150,000 to 170,000 clones, approximately 72% of them found once; the top ten carry about 2.7%. The genes are TRBV6-1 and TRBJ1-4, with D possibly being TRBD1 (6 bases). This TCR came from a man between 18 and 29 years old in good health and CMV-seronegative. The sample comprised PBMCs. The CDR3 here is CASTGVATNEKLFF. CDR3 coding DNA: TGTGCCAGCACAGGGGTTGCAACTAATGAAAAACTGTTTTTT.